The 7 T cell receptor beta chains below were found in one sample sequenced in a study of CD8 T cells in ankylosing spondylitis. Whole-study findings and limits: The study identified a TCR beta motif of under ten highly homologous variants that appeared characteristic of ankylosing spondylitis blood.

The antigens for these receptors are not known. TCRdb independently ran MiXCR on the 5' RACE reads; one entry per CDR3 protein. The sample contains about 500,000 distinct CDR3 sequences, about 5.2% of which appear only once. Sequenced: blood, either unsorted or a sorted T cell fraction (not recorded which). Receptor source: a male donor with ankylosing spondylitis.

This clonotype was recorded many times. The V gene is TRBV11-1, the J gene TRBJ2-6; 9 nucleotides align to TRBD1. This CDR3 is 20 amino acids long. Trimming cost V 5 bases and J 0 bases; bases outside gene matches: 14. CDR1 is SGHAT, CDR2 FQDESV, per germline (reference sequence). This CDR3 reads CASSRTFPGQGDSGANVLTF. The CDR3 DNA reads TGTGCCAGCAGCCGAACCTTTCCGGGACAGGGTGACTCTGGGGCCAACGTCCTGACTTTC.

This clonotype was found many times. The J gene is TRBJ1-2, the V gene TRBV6-2 or TRBV6-3; 7 bases map to TRBD1. This CDR3 spans 12 amino acids. Germline trimming cut 8 bases from V and 3 bases from J; bases unmatched to any gene: 3. Germline V CDR1 and CDR2: MNHEY, SVGEGT. In nucleotides, the CDR3 is TGTGCCAGCGCCGGACAGGACTATGGCTACACCTTC. This sequence encodes CASAGQDYGYTF.

This clonotype was recorded at least ten times. The chain carries TRBV12-3 or TRBV12-4 and TRBJ1-1, with 8 bases fitting TRBD1. This CDR3 is built from 13 residues. V lost 3 bases, J lost 10 bases, and 7 bases stayed unmatched. CDR3 bases: TGTGCCAGCAGTTTGGGACAGGCGGGGGGAGCTTTCTTT. This gives the protein CASSLGQAGGAFF.

This clonotype was seen many times. The rearrangement joins TRBV5-1 to TRBJ2-2, with a possible D match to TRBD1 (5 bases). The CDR3 contains 15 residues. V was trimmed by 1 base and J by 3 bases, leaving 10 bases between them. Per germline, CDR1 SGHRS and CDR2 YFSETQ. The CDR3 bases are TGCGCCAGCAGCTTGAAGGGGTTTGACACCGGGGAGCTGTTTTTT. As protein: CASSLKGFDTGELFF.

The chain has TRBV20-1 and TRBJ2-1; 7 positions match TRBD2. CDR3 length: 16 amino acids. Per germline, CDR1 DFQATT and CDR2 SNEGSKA (reference sequence). With 3 bases clipped from V and 2 bases from J, the junction kept 10 bases outside the gene matches. The CDR3 DNA reads TGCAGTGCTAGCTCGGCTAGCGGTGTCGCCTACAATGAGCAGTTCTTC. Translating gives CSASSASGVAYNEQFF.

As concerns this clonotype: Given a much more abundant clone one base away, this may be a read error. V and J are TRBV9 and TRBJ2-1; the match to TRBD2 covers 13 bases. The V gene's germline CDR1 is SGDLS and CDR2 YYNGEE. The CDR3 runs 16 residues. DNA of the CDR3: TGTGCCAGCGGCGTAGGGAGGACTAGCGGGAGCAATGAGCAGTTCTTC. The encoded protein is CASGVGRTSGSNEQFF.

This clonotype was counted many times. The chain uses TRBV7-8 and TRBJ2-3, with TRBD1 matching over 8 bases. Per germline, CDR1 SGHVS and CDR2 FQNEAQ. The CDR3 covers 15 residues. Unmatched junction bases numbered 6, after V lost 5 bases and J lost 2 bases. The CDR3 is CASSPRDRTTDTQYF. The CDR3 coding sequence is TGTGCCAGCAGCCCCAGGGACAGGACCACAGATACGCAGTATTTT.